This T cell receptor beta chain is from a study of OX40 agonist ivuxolimab in advanced cancers. For the wider study: Ivuxolimab was a fully human IgG2 agonistic monoclonal antibody targeting the costimulatory receptor OX40 (CD134). Intravenous ivuxolimab was administered to patients every 2 weeks at six dose levels: 0.01, 0.1, 0.3, 1.5, 3 and 10 mg/kg. Of the approximately 50 dose-escalation patients, hepatocellular carcinoma was present in some 19, melanoma in approximately 15, renal cell carcinoma in 9 and head and neck cancer in 9. The dose-escalation cohort was about 83% male with a mean age of roughly 60 years, ranging from roughly 23 to 90. Patients were allowed to have had prior anti-PD-1, anti-PD-L1 or anti-CTLA-4 therapy, and 40% of the dose-escalation patients had previously received checkpoint inhibitors. Partial responses were achieved by three dose-escalation patients, of whom one had hepatocellular carcinoma and two had cutaneous melanoma. Peripheral TCRbeta sequencing aimed to test whether ivuxolimab altered TCR sequence diversity and caused clonal T-cell expansion. The monotherapy dose-escalation portion (N of about 49 patients) of the phase I ivuxolimab trial is reported in the paper.

Patients with a history of autoimmune disease or receiving systemic immunosuppression were excluded from the trial. Peripheral blood for TCR sequencing was collected from all dose cohorts at baseline, on cycle 4 day 1, and on cycle 7 day 1. Samples were obtained from an open-label, multicenter, first-in-human phase I dose-escalation trial of ivuxolimab. Adults with locally advanced or metastatic melanoma, renal cell, hepatocellular, or head and neck squamous cell carcinoma were enrolled in the trial. Before TCR sequencing, CD4+ T cells and CD8+ T cells were sorted from peripheral blood as separate populations. According to the germline V gene, CDR1 reads KGHSH and CDR2 reads LQKENI. The CDR3 measures 13 amino acids from cysteine to phenylalanine. Just CDR3 DNA is preserved here, 39 bases in frame from base 1. The germline ends are 10 bases apart after V is trimmed by 10 bases and J by 0 bases. Overall results and qualifications from the work: After ivuxolimab, expanded clones were on average more numerous among CD8+ T cells than among CD4+ T cells. The antigen specificity of the clonally expanded peripheral T cells was not determined. In the 0.1-3.0 mg/kg groups, partial responders had among the lowest normalized peripheral clonal expansion, particularly in CD8+ T cells. Low levels of normalized T-cell clonal expansion were also seen in some patients who did not respond. At doses from 0.1 to 3.0 mg/kg, clonal expansion was seen in both CD4+ and CD8+ blood T cells between baseline and week 6.

Concerning this clone itself: Its antigen remains undetermined. It has no much larger one-base neighbor in the sample; base qualities were not kept.

Genomic DNA was isolated from the sorted cells so that the TCRbeta CDR3 region could be sequenced. TCRbeta CDR3 regions were sequenced using the immunoSEQ Assay. TCRdb stores this immuneACCESS table with in-frame sequences only. Part of the clones is absent; in the studies checked, under half of the shortfall reflects unresolved V genes, and no reason is known for the rest. In all, the sample holds about 98,000 clones, and roughly nine tenths of those were seen once. Roughly 0.8% of the sample goes to the ten largest clones. This receptor chain uses TRBV18 and TRBJ1-3, with the identity of the D gene unclear. Sequencing used CD4+ or CD8+ T cells sorted from blood, obtained in a trial of the OX40 agonist ivuxolimab. The sequence was obtained from an adult with an advanced solid tumor such as melanoma, head and neck, liver or kidney cancer. The CDR3 is CANLLPSGNTIYF. The sequenced DNA: TGTGCCAACCTCCTACCCTCTGGAAACACCATATATTTT.